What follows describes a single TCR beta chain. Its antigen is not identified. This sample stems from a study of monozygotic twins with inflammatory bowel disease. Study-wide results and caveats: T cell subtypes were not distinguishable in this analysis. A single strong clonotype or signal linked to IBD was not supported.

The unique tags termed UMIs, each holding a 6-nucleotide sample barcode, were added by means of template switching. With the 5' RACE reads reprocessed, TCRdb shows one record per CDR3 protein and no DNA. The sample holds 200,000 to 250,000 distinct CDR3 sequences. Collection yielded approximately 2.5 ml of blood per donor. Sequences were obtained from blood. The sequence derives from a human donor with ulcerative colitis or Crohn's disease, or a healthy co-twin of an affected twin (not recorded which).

CDR3 region: CASSSGQTYNEQFF. The chain recombines TRBV12-3 or TRBV12-4 with TRBJ2-1; TCRdb's assignment of TRBD1 cannot be checked, as there is no DNA. This CDR3 contains 14 residues.